One TCR beta chain is described in this entry. Its antigen specificity is not known. Per-base qualities were not stored, and no clone one base away is much larger. This sample was included in a study of blood T cells in healthy people across ages (dated by TCRdb to about 2015). A note on the overall study: In model experiments, roughly one uniquely barcoded TCR beta cDNA molecule per two T cells was captured by template switching. To track age-related changes in TCR beta repertoire diversity, the study relied on deep sequencing normalized with unique cDNA molecular identifiers. The donors were divided into four age groups: young (average approximately 17 years), middle-aged (approximately 42), aged (approximately 59) and long-lived (82). Using the same blood draw, the study looked at two additional independent replicas of 1 million unique cDNA reads for two donors, one aged 18 to 30 and the other aged 80 or older.

For CDR1 and CDR2, the germline V gene (reference sequence) lists LNHNV and YYDKDF. V was cut back by 1 base and J by 0 bases, leaving a gap of 7 bases between them. Including the terminal cysteine and phenylalanine, the CDR3 comprises 15 residues. Only CDR3 DNA is held: 45 bases, read in frame from base 1. General findings and caveats noted by the study authors: Estimates of total diversity from one million sequenced T cells were regarded as lower bounds and underestimates. As age increased, observed TCR beta diversity per million T cells dropped in a roughly linear way, and a significant reduction was already evident by age about 40. Because the CMV infection status of the donors was unknown, age-related changes in expanded clonotypes may potentially have been confounded. Compared with the aged group, more naive CD4+ T cells, fewer expanded clones and increased TCR diversity were shown by the long-lived group, suggesting age selection. Conclusive comparison of naive and antigen-experienced compartments was prevented by the profiling of bulk unsorted PBMCs. There was a strong correlation between observed TCR beta diversity and the percentage of naive T cells measured by flow cytometry.

Systemically healthy Caucasian individuals from Russia, some 38 in total and aged roughly 6 to 100 years, were included as donors. Each donor gave about 9.7 milliliters of peripheral blood, drawn into EDTA-treated Vacutainer tubes. Ficoll-Paque density-gradient centrifugation was used to isolate PBMCs, with at least 6 million obtained per sample. Trizol reagent was used to extract total RNA from the PBMCs, yielding at least 6 micrograms per sample. Naive CD45RAhigh/CD27high T cell percentages were measured by flow cytometry on a PBMC aliquot from every donor. Libraries were constructed by 5' RACE. Sequencer: Illumina HiSeq 2500. The second PCR ran for about 6 to 11 cycles and used a J-beta primer mix along with a sample-barcoded 5' primer. Each TCR beta cDNA molecule received a unique molecular identifier from a template-switch 5' adaptor carrying 12 random nucleotides. Each sample yielded at least 3 million CDR3-containing paired-end reads. First-strand cDNA was synthesized from all RNA with the Mint cDNA synthesis kit, primed by a TRBC-specific oligonucleotide. Following uracil-DNA glycosylase treatment, all cDNA underwent a first 18-cycle PCR with the universal primers M1SS and BC2_uni_R. From the authors' description of their analysis: Normalization of each sample was performed by random selection of 1 million high-quality reads, each carrying a distinct molecular identifier. Reads with shared molecular identifiers were discarded instead of being binned into consensus sequences. MiTCR, with a Q25 quality threshold and the strictest error-elimination algorithm, was used for CDR3 identification, clonotype clustering and error correction. A nonparametric unseen species model using Euler transformation provided a lower-bound estimate of total TCR beta diversity. TCRdb trimmed the raw reads at Q25, called clones with MiXCR and kept productive beta chains. Here each entry gathers all rows of one CDR3 protein and keeps the most common genes and DNA. What appears here as the V and J calls and clone size reflects TCRdb's work, not the paper's. In all, the sample holds 600,000 to 1,000,000 distinct CDR3 sequences, and 25% of those were seen once. The ten largest clones take up approximately 4% of the sample.

These data also formed part of another study, on T cells of mothers and their children. The second study's paper adds: The donors were nine systemically healthy Caucasian individuals, made up of three mothers and their six children. cDNA synthesis consumed the entire amount of extracted RNA, loaded at around 1.4 ug RNA in each 15 ul reaction. Sample barcodes and 2-4 random nucleotides were added via the M1S primer in the second PCR. Each mother yielded over 8.5 million TCR beta CDR3 reads and each child 2.5 million to 3.5 million reads. Thymic selection similarly shapes TCR recombination output in related and unrelated pairs, with minor effect from inherited differences. Normalized repertoire overlap was always slightly but never significantly higher in related than unrelated mother-child pairs. No persistent microchimeric T cell clones were detected, at a sensitivity of roughly 100 clones per million clonotypes. To look for features that set related mother-child pairs apart from unrelated individuals, the researchers ran deep NGS to compare the TCR beta repertoires of mothers and children. The mean age was about 40 +/- 4 years for the mothers and roughly 11 +/- 4 years for the children. Libraries were sequenced on Illumina HiSeq 2000 with 100+100 nt paired-end reads after adapter ligation with NEBNext reagents. To avoid cross-contamination, the mother libraries and the child libraries were prepared a month apart and sequenced in separate runs. Each donor had between about 450,000 and 2,100,000 distinct TCR beta clonotypes identified. Naive TCR beta clonotypes were estimated from low-frequency clonotypes matched to each donor's FACS-determined naive share, without sorting.

The sequencing input was blood. The chain was built from TRBV15 and TRBJ2-1, with the D gene not confidently named. The sequence derives from a boy younger than 18 in good health. The DNA is TGTGCCACCAGCAGAGGCGTGAGCTCCTACAATGAGCAGTTCTTC. Its protein reads: CATSRGVSSYNEQFF. The reference TRBV15 and TRBJ2-1 proteins fill in what lies around the CDR3, so the full variable domain reads DAMVIQNPRYQVTQFGKPVTLSCSQTLNHNVMYWYQQKSSQAPKLLFHYYDKDFNNEADTPDNFQSRRPNTSFCFLDIRSPGLGDTAMYLCATSRGVSSYNEQFFGPGTRLTVL.